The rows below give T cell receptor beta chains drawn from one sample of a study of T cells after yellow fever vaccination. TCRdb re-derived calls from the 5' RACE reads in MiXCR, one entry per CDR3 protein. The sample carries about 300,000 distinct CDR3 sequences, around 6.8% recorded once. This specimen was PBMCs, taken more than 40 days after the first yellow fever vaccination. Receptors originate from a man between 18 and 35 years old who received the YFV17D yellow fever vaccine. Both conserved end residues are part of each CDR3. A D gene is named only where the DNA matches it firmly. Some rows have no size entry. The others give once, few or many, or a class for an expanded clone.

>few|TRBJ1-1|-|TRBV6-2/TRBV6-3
CASYERNFQGNTEAFF
TGTGCCAGCTATGAAAGAAACTTCCAGGGGAACACTGAAGCTTTCTTT
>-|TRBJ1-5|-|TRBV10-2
CASSEIGHGQPQHF
TGCGCCAGCAGTGAGATCGGGCATGGGCAGCCCCAGCATTTT
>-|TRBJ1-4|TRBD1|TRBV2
CASSETGGANEKLFF
TGTGCCAGCAGCGAAACAGGGGGAGCTAATGAAAAACTGTTTTTT
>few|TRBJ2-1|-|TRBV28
CASSLRAVGYNEQFF
TGTGCCAGCAGTTTGCGAGCCGTAGGCTACAATGAGCAGTTCTTC
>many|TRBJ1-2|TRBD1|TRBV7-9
CASSPFDRANYGYTF
TGTGCCAGCAGCCCATTCGACAGGGCTAACTATGGCTACACCTTC
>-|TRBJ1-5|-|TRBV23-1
CASSIGGGGQPQHF
TGCGCCAGCAGCATTGGGGGGGGCGGTCAGCCCCAGCATTTT
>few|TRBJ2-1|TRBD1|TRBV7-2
CASSVATGLGNEQFF
TGTGCCAGCAGCGTCGCGACAGGGCTTGGAAATGAGCAGTTCTTC
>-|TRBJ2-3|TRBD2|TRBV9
CASSQASGEDTQYF
TGTGCCAGCAGCCAGGCTAGCGGGGAAGATACGCAGTATTTT
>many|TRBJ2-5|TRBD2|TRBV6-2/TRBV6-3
CASSTYSGGDKETQYF
TGTGCCAGCAGCACCTATAGCGGGGGGGACAAAGAGACCCAGTACTTC
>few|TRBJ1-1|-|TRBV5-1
CASSWGEWGVAEAFF
TGCGCCAGCAGCTGGGGGGAGTGGGGTGTCGCTGAAGCTTTCTTT
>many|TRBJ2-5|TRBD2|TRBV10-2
CASSDLGTSGKETQYF
TGCGCCAGCAGTGATTTGGGGACTAGCGGGAAGGAGACCCAGTACTTC
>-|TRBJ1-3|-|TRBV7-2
CASSLRGDGNTIYF
TGTGCCAGCAGCTTACGAGGGGACGGAAACACCATATATTTT
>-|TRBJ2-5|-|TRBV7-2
CASSFQGSVETQYF
TGTGCCAGCAGCTTCCAGGGGTCGGTGGAGACCCAGTACTTC
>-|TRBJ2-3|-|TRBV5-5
CASSLAETRLSTDTQYF
TGTGCCAGCAGCTTGGCCGAGACAAGGCTCTCCACAGATACGCAGTATTTT
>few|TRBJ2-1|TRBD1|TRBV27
CASREAGTDLNEQFF
TGTGCCAGCAGAGAGGCCGGGACAGACCTCAATGAGCAGTTCTTC
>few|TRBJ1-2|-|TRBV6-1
CASSPGGRYGYTF
TGTGCCAGCAGTCCCGGGGGGAGATATGGCTACACCTTC
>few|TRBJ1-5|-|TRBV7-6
CASSSTLDRWDQPQHF
TGTGCCAGCAGTTCCACCCTTGACAGGTGGGATCAGCCCCAGCATTTT
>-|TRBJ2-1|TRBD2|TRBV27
CASRRGVAGGLNEQFF
TGTGCCAGCAGGCGGGGGGTAGCGGGGGGTCTCAATGAGCAGTTCTTC
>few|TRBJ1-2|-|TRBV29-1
CSVDPPGRPRGYTF
TGCAGCGTTGACCCACCCGGGAGACCTCGTGGCTACACCTTC
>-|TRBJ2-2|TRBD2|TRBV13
CASSSVAGGPGELFF
TGTGCCAGCAGCTCCGTAGCGGGGGGGCCCGGGGAGCTGTTTTTT
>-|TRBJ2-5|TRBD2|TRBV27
CASRSLRLAGGQETQYF
TGTGCCAGCAGAAGCTTGCGACTAGCGGGGGGCCAAGAGACCCAGTACTTC
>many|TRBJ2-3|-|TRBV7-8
CASSRDPILADTQYF
TGTGCCAGCAGCCGGGACCCTATTCTGGCAGATACGCAGTATTTT
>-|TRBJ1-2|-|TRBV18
CASSQTESNGYTF
TGTGCCAGCTCACAAACAGAGAGTAATGGCTACACCTTC
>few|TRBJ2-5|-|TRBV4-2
CASSQDQWQGGGETQYF
TGTGCCAGCAGCCAAGATCAGTGGCAGGGTGGGGGAGAGACCCAGTACTTC
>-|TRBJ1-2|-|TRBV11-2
CASSPEASVNYGYTF
TGTGCCAGCAGCCCTGAGGCGTCGGTAAACTATGGCTACACCTTC
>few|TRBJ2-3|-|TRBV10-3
CAISEVPNTDTQYF
TGTGCCATCAGTGAGGTCCCTAACACAGATACGCAGTATTTT
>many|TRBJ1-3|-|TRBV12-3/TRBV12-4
CASREQGLGNTIYF
TGTGCCAGCAGAGAACAGGGTCTCGGAAACACCATATATTTT
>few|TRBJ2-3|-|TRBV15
CATSIRDTDTQYF
TGTGCCACCAGCATCCGGGACACAGATACGCAGTATTTT
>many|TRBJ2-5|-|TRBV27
CASSFGQGQQETQYF
TGTGCCAGCAGTTTCGGCCAGGGCCAACAAGAGACCCAGTACTTC
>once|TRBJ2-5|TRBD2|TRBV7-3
CASSLSAGEETQYF
TGTGCCAGCAGCTTATCGGCGGGGGAAGAGACCCAGTACTTC
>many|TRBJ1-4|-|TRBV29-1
CSVKGGATNEKLFF
TGCAGCGTTAAGGGCGGAGCAACTAATGAAAAACTGTTTTTT
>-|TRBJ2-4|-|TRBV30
CAWSVDHLNIQYF
TGTGCCTGGAGTGTTGACCACCTAAACATTCAGTACTTC
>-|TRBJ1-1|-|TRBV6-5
CASSYSWGLDTEAFF
TGTGCCAGCAGTTACTCTTGGGGGCTTGACACTGAAGCTTTCTTT
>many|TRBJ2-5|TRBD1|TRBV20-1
CSAGWDRGRKETQYF
TGCAGTGCTGGCTGGGACAGGGGACGTAAAGAGACCCAGTACTTC
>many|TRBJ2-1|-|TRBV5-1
CASSWGAGAYNEQFF
TGCGCCAGCAGCTGGGGGGCGGGGGCCTACAATGAGCAGTTCTTC
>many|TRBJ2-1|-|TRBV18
CASSLGPNNEQFF
TGTGCCAGCAGCTTAGGGCCGAACAATGAGCAGTTCTTC
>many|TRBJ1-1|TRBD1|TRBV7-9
CASSYPGQGANTEAFF
TGTGCCAGCAGCTACCCGGGACAGGGGGCGAACACTGAAGCTTTCTTT
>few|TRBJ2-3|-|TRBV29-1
CSLRGATTDTQYF
TGCAGCCTCCGGGGGGCCACGACAGATACGCAGTATTTT
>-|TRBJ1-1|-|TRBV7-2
CASSLASRGYTEAFF
TGTGCCAGCAGCTTAGCCTCTCGGGGGTACACTGAAGCTTTCTTT
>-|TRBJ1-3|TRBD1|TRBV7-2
CASSIQTGNGNTIYF
TGTGCCAGCAGCATACAGACAGGGAATGGAAACACCATATATTTT
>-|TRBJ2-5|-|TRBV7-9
CASSFTVQETQYF
TGTGCCAGCAGCTTTACAGTCCAAGAGACCCAGTACTTC
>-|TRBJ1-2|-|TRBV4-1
CASSQLTRYGYTF
TGCGCCAGCAGCCAACTGACGCGGTATGGCTACACCTTC
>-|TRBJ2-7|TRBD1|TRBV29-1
CSVSGQAGEQYF
TGCAGCGTGTCGGGACAGGCGGGTGAGCAGTACTTC
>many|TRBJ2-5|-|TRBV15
CATSRDRSWGKETQYF
TGTGCCACCAGCAGAGATCGGAGCTGGGGAAAAGAGACCCAGTACTTC